Below, 30 T cell receptor beta chains from the same sample are listed, as sequenced in a study of blood T cell repertoires in COVID-19. The repertoire was sequenced with immunoSEQ multiplex PCR; TCRdb's copy has only in-frame clones and lacks some. The sample includes 200,000 to 250,000 clones, around nine tenths of them seen just once. The sample comprised peripheral blood. Every receptor here comes from a young woman who had recovered from COVID-19.

The V gene is TRBV29-1, the J gene TRBJ2-2, with 7 nucleotides matching TRBD1. The germline V gene has CDR1 SQVTM and CDR2 ANQGSEA. The CDR3 is 15 amino acids. V lost 4 bases, J lost 2 bases, and 7 bases stayed unmatched. The CDR3 here is CSVVFNRGNTGELFF. CDR3 coding DNA: TGCAGCGTTGTATTTAACAGGGGAAACACCGGGGAGCTGTTTTTT.

Only one count was recorded for this clone. The rearrangement links TRBV28 to TRBJ2-5, with D tentatively TRBD2 (5 bases). The ends were cut back, 5 bases at V and 5 bases at J, with 9 bases in the middle. This CDR3 region has 12 residues. The germline V gene has CDR1 MDHEN and CDR2 SYDVKM. The DNA of the CDR3 is TGTGCCAGCAGTCCCACGGGGGAGACCCAGTACTTC. Translated: CASSPTGETQYF.

This clone occurred once. This chain links TRBV25-1 with TRBJ2-7; no definite D call. The V end lost 3 bases, the J end lost 6 bases, and 12 bases lay between the germline ends. The CDR3 runs to 13 residues. Germline CDR1 reads MGHDK; CDR2 reads SYGVNS. Here the CDR3 reads CASSDRYDSEQYF. The CDR3 DNA reads as TGTGCCAGCAGTGATAGGTATGACTCCGAGCAGTACTTC.

This sequence joins TRBV25-1 and TRBJ2-6; D gene ambiguous. The CDR3 loop spans 18 amino acids. The V gene lost 1 base and the J gene lost 0 bases, with 13 bases spanning the gap. Germline V gives CDR1 MGHDK, CDR2 SYGVNS. The CDR3 here is CASSESVLRHSGANVLTF. The CDR3 bases are TGTGCCAGCAGTGAATCCGTACTAAGGCACTCTGGGGCCAACGTCCTGACTTTC.

A few counts support this clone. The V gene is TRBV9, the J gene TRBJ2-7; D possibly corresponds to TRBD1 (6 bases). This CDR3 has 14 amino acids. The germline V and J ends were trimmed by 0 bases and 0 bases, with 7 bases remaining between them. The germline V gene has CDR1 SGDLS and CDR2 YYNGEE. CDR3 coding DNA: TGTGCCAGCAGCGTAGAGGACAGCTCCTACGAGCAGTACTTC. This codes for CASSVEDSSYEQYF.

CDR3 protein: CASSLILAGAGELFF. The CDR3 bases are TGTGCCAGCAGCTTAATTCTAGCGGGAGCCGGGGAGCTGTTTTTT. V usage is TRBV7-3 and J usage is TRBJ2-2; 10 positions agree with TRBD2. V dropped 1 base and J dropped 6; count of bases not matched to a gene: 2. Germline lookup yields CDR1 SGHTA and CDR2 FQGTGA. This CDR3 spans 15 amino acids.

The chain links TRBV9 to TRBJ2-1, with TRBD2 matching over 9 bases. The V segment lost 0 bases and the J segment 6 bases; nucleotides outside the gene matches: 7. CDR3 size: 16 residues. The germline V gene has CDR1 SGDLS and CDR2 YYNGEE. This chain's CDR3 is CASSVEGVAGVNEQFF. For the CDR3, the DNA is TGTGCCAGCAGCGTAGAAGGAGTAGCGGGAGTCAATGAGCAGTTCTTC. The full variable domain, completed using reference TRBV9 and TRBJ2-1, is DSGVTQTPKHLITATGQRVTLRCSPRSGDLSVYWYQQSLDQGLQFLIQYYNGEERAKGNILERFSAQQFPDLHSELNLSSLELGDSALYFCASSVEGVAGVNEQFFGPGTRLTVL.

The V call is TRBV21-1, the J call TRBJ2-7; the DNA was not used to check the table's D call, TRBD1. TRBV21-1 is reported as a pseudogene. The CDR3 has 16 amino acids. In nucleotides, the CDR3 is TGTGCCAGCAGACTATTCGACAGGGCCTCTTCCTACGAGCAGTACTTC. Translating gives CASRLFDRASSYEQYF.

The V call is TRBV9, the J call TRBJ1-3, with D uncertain. The ends were cut back, 3 bases at V and 0 bases at J, with 7 bases in the middle. The CDR3 contains 14 residues. Germline assignment: CDR1 SGDLS and CDR2 YYNGEE. The CDR3 loop is CASSADFSGNTIYF. The CDR3 coding sequence is TGTGCCAGCAGCGCAGACTTCTCTGGAAACACCATATATTTT.

The V gene is TRBV19, the J gene TRBJ2-6; D unclear. The CDR3 has 14 residues. Trimming shortened V by 4 bases and J by 1 base, and 5 bases separated the two germline ends. Germline CDR1 is LNHDA and CDR2 is SQIVND (reference sequence). The CDR3 coding sequence is TGTGCCAGTAGTAGAACTTCTGGGGCCAACGTCCTGACTTTC. Its protein is CASSRTSGANVLTF.

The chain couples TRBV29-1 to TRBJ2-3; D may be TRBD2 (5 bases). CDR1 and CDR2 (germline): SQVTM, ANQGSEA. This CDR3 has 14 amino acids. Trimming left V 3 bases short and J 0 bases short, with 10 bases between. Here the CDR3 reads CSVDRGSSTDTQYF. In nucleotides, the CDR3 is TGCAGCGTTGATCGTGGGAGTAGCACAGATACGCAGTATTTT.

The chain carries TRBV24-1 and TRBJ2-1, with D perhaps TRBD2 (6 bases). V dropped 9 bases and J dropped 9 bases, with 14 bases sitting between them. CDR3 length: 12 amino acids. CDR1 is KGHDR, CDR2 SFDVKD, per germline. CDR3 in DNA: TGTGCCACCTCGGGGGTGGAAGTTGAGCAGTTCTTC. It yields the protein CATSGVEVEQFF.

The rearrangement links TRBV24-1 to TRBJ2-1; 15 nucleotides line up with TRBD2. The length of the CDR3 is 17 residues. The V gene end was trimmed by 11 bases and the J gene end by 7 bases; junction bases not matched to a gene: 14. CDR1 is KGHDR, CDR2 SFDVKD, per germline. For the CDR3, the DNA is TGTGCCAACACGGGACTAGCGGGAGGACGCGCGCGGAATGAGCAGTTCTTC. Amino acid sequence: CANTGLAGGRARNEQFF.

The gene calls are TRBV5-1 and TRBJ2-1, with 12 bases matching TRBD2. The CDR3 sequence is 15 residues long. J gave up 5 bases and V 7 bases, and 7 bases lay outside the gene matches. Germline V gene lookup returns CDR1 SGHRS and CDR2 YFSETQ. DNA of the CDR3: TGCGCCAGCCTTCCACTAGCGGGAGGAGACAATGAGCAGTTCTTC. Protein sequence: CASLPLAGGDNEQFF.

The chain uses TRBV5-1 and TRBJ2-2; the D gene is possibly TRBD2 (5 bases). Germline V gene data show CDR1 as SGHRS and CDR2 as YFSETQ. The CDR3 is made up of 15 amino acids. V was clipped by 1 base and J by 0 bases, with 7 bases between them. CDR3 region: CASSLSAANTGELFF. DNA of the CDR3: TGCGCCAGCAGCTTGTCAGCGGCGAACACCGGGGAGCTGTTTTTT.

This sequence joins TRBV7-2 and TRBJ2-1; weak D call: TRBD1 (7 bases). CDR3 length: 14 amino acids. Trimming removed 0 bases at V and 8 bases at J, with 11 bases between. Germline V gene lookup returns CDR1 SGHTA and CDR2 FQGNSA. The CDR3 nucleotides read TGTGCCAGCAGCTTAGCGCAGGGGGGACATGAGCAGTTCTTC. It specifies CASSLAQGGHEQFF.

The chain combines TRBV5-1 with TRBJ2-1, with 11 bases fitting TRBD2. V was pared by 4 bases and J by 6 bases, with 6 bases of the junction left unmatched. Per the germline V gene, CDR1 is SGHRS and CDR2 is YFSETQ. The CDR3 has 15 amino acids. CDR3 bases: TGCGCCAGCAGCGCACTAGCGGGAGATAGCAATGAGCAGTTCTTC. Its protein is CASSALAGDSNEQFF.

The rearrangement joins TRBV19 to TRBJ1-5; D is undetermined. The germline V gene has CDR1 LNHDA and CDR2 SQIVND (reference sequence). The CDR3 has 14 residues. V was trimmed by 2 bases and J by 4 bases, leaving 9 bases between them. The CDR3 reads CASSILSGNQPQHF. In DNA form, the CDR3 reads TGTGCCAGTAGTATATTATCGGGTAATCAGCCCCAGCATTTT.

V gene TRBV19 combines with J gene TRBJ2-7; D gene unclear. This CDR3 spans 13 amino acids. Germline CDR1 and CDR2: LNHDA and SQIVND (reference sequence). Trimming took off 3 bases at V and 3 bases at J, with 9 bases between the two ends. The CDR3 sequence is CASSIQVNYEQYF. Written as DNA, the CDR3 is TGTGCCAGTAGTATCCAGGTGAACTACGAGCAGTACTTC.

J is TRBJ2-3 and V is TRBV10-3, with D possibly being TRBD2 (6 bases). CDR1 ENHRY and CDR2 SYGVKD come from the germline V gene. This CDR3 has 19 amino acids. The V end was cut by 2 bases, the J end by 3 bases, with 24 bases between. The DNA for the CDR3 is TGTGCCATCAGTGAGGCGGGAACGGACCCTCGAGGGCCAACAGATACGCAGTATTTT. Protein product: CAISEAGTDPRGPTDTQYF.

The chain has TRBV9 and TRBJ2-7; possibly TRBD2 for D (6 bases). Trimming stripped 1 base from V and 7 bases from J, with 15 bases between. This CDR3 is 14 amino acids long. The germline CDR1 and CDR2 sequences are SGDLS and YYNGEE. The chain's CDR3 is CASSVREREGEQYF. In nucleotides, the CDR3 is TGTGCCAGCAGCGTACGGGAGCGCGAGGGGGAGCAGTACTTC. Drawing the rest from reference TRBV9 and TRBJ2-7, the complete variable domain is DSGVTQTPKHLITATGQRVTLRCSPRSGDLSVYWYQQSLDQGLQFLIQYYNGEERAKGNILERFSAQQFPDLHSELNLSSLELGDSALYFCASSVREREGEQYFGPGTRLTVT.

The rearrangement joins TRBV18 to TRBJ1-2; 12 nucleotides align to TRBD1. The germline gives CDR1 KGHSH, CDR2 LQKENI. The V segment lost 3 bases and the J segment 7 bases; nucleotides outside the gene matches: 3. This CDR3 has 14 amino acids. CDR3 sequence (DNA): TGTGCCAGCTCACCCGGGACAGGGGGCCTTGGCTACACCTTC. Its protein is CASSPGTGGLGYTF.

This chain joins TRBV19 and TRBJ1-1; D remains unclear. Per germline, CDR1 LNHDA and CDR2 SQIVND (reference sequence). V lost 5 bases, J lost 0 bases, and 7 bases lay in between. The length of the CDR3 is 13 residues. DNA for the CDR3: TGTGCCAGTAGTGTCGCGATGAACACTGAAGCTTTCTTT. This gives the protein CASSVAMNTEAFF.

This sequence joins TRBV29-1 and TRBJ2-7, with 8 bases that match TRBD1. CDR1 and CDR2 from the germline V gene are SQVTM and ANQGSEA. V trimming: 4 bases; J trimming: 6 bases; junction bases outside the gene matches: 5. This CDR3 region has 12 residues. CDR3 in DNA: TGCAGCGTTGCAACAGGGGGAATCGAGCAGTACTTC. The encoded protein is CSVATGGIEQYF.

A remark on this clone: This same CDR3 is encoded by further DNA sequences in the sample. The chain uses TRBV30 and TRBJ2-1; possible D gene TRBD2, 6 bases. Deletions cut 0 bases from V and 2 bases from J, with 8 bases between. Germline CDR1 is GTSNPN and CDR2 is SVGIG (reference sequence). The CDR3 length is 14 residues. The CDR3 sequence: CAWSVGGPYNEQFF. DNA of the CDR3: TGTGCCTGGAGTGTCGGGGGTCCCTACAATGAGCAGTTCTTC.

This chain joins TRBV6-4 and TRBJ2-2; D is ambiguous. CDR1 MRHNA and CDR2 SNTAGT come from the germline V gene. This CDR3 region has 16 residues. Trimming removed 8 bases at V and 0 bases at J, with 16 bases between. DNA for the CDR3: TGTGCCAGCCGAGGCGGAGTCACTTCGAACACCGGGGAGCTGTTTTTT. This codes for CASRGGVTSNTGELFF.

The rearrangement links TRBV7-2 to TRBJ1-2; TRBD1 matches at 9 bases. CDR1 and CDR2 (germline): SGHTA, FQGNSA. Unmatched junction bases numbered 9, after V lost 1 base and J lost 6 bases. This CDR3 region has 16 residues. Here the CDR3 reads CASSLVQGGQGNGYTF. The CDR3 DNA reads as TGTGCCAGCAGCTTAGTGCAGGGGGGACAGGGCAATGGCTACACCTTC.

The V call is TRBV6-1, the J call TRBJ2-1, with 7 positions matching TRBD2. Losses at the gene ends were 2 bases for V and 7 bases for J; bases not matched to a gene: 8. The length of the CDR3 is 15 residues. Germline V lookup: CDR1 MNHNS, CDR2 SASEGT. CDR3 amino acids: CASSEWGGGPNEQFF. CDR3 nucleotide sequence: TGTGCCAGCAGTGAATGGGGGGGAGGGCCAAATGAGCAGTTCTTC.

The rearrangement links TRBV19 to TRBJ1-6; 8 bases line up with TRBD1. The CDR3 covers 15 residues. Germline V lookup: CDR1 LNHDA, CDR2 SQIVND (reference sequence). V lost 5 bases, J lost 2 bases, and 2 bases stayed unmatched. The DNA for the CDR3 is TGTGCCAGTAGTCAGGACAGGGCCTATAATTCACCCCTCCACTTT. Residues: CASSQDRAYNSPLHF.

This rearrangement joins TRBV5-4 to TRBJ2-2; TRBD2 matches 8 bases. The V gene's germline CDR1 is SGHNT and CDR2 YYREEE (reference sequence). With 5 bases clipped from V and 0 bases from J, the junction kept 3 bases outside the gene matches. This CDR3 has 15 residues. The CDR3 DNA sequence: TGTGCCAGCAGGGGTAGCGGGACGAACACCGGGGAGCTGTTTTTT. Translated, it gives CASRGSGTNTGELFF.